This passage covers 11 T cell receptor beta chains from one sample sequenced in a study of CD8+ T cells in alopecia areata. Following RNA extraction, reverse transcription yielded cDNA that acted as the sequencing template. Assay used: immunoSEQ multiplex PCR; TCRdb lists only in-frame clones, some missing. The sample has roughly 250,000 clones; 67% are singletons. The starting material was CD4+ T cells sorted from blood, obtained at week 0. Receptor source: a human donor with alopecia areata.

V is TRBV25-1 and J is TRBJ2-1; the D gene is possibly TRBD2 (5 bases). The CDR3 spans 15 residues. Germline V gene sequence: CDR1 MGHDK, CDR2 SYGVNS. The ends were cut back, 3 bases at V and 6 bases at J, with 15 bases in the middle. The CDR3 coding sequence is TGTGCCAGCAGTGAGAGGACCCCTAGCTCCAATGAGCAGTTCTTC. Amino acid sequence: CASSERTPSSNEQFF.

The chain is built from TRBV30 and TRBJ1-6; no clear D gene. In germline, CDR1 is GTSNPN, CDR2 SVGIG (reference sequence). V lost 0 bases and J 5 bases, leaving 11 bases between the germline ends. The CDR3 has 15 amino acids. This CDR3 is CAWSVRRTDNSPLHF. CDR3 nucleotide sequence: TGTGCCTGGAGTGTACGACGGACGGATAATTCACCCCTCCACTTT.

The chain carries TRBV29-1 and TRBJ1-2; D is unresolved. Between the trimmed V and J ends, which lost 6 bases and 12 bases, there was a span of 41 bases. The CDR3 totals 19 residues. Germline CDR1 SQVTM, CDR2 ANQGSEA. CDR3 DNA: TGCAGCGTGAGGCCCCACAGTGACTCCAGCCCCCCATACTCCTATGGGGACACCTTC. This gives the protein CSVRPHSDSSPPYSYGDTF.

This clone was seen only a few times. CDR3 sequence reads: CASSSGLVSPLHF. CDR3 coding DNA: TGTGCCAGCAGTTCAGGGCTTGTTTCACCCCTCCACTTT. The chain recombines TRBV6-6 with TRBJ1-6; D is possibly TRBD1 (5 bases). The CDR3 consists of 13 residues. The germline V gene encodes CDR1 MNHNY and CDR2 SVGAGI (reference sequence). V was cut by 4 bases and J by 9 bases, with 10 bases left in between.

The chain has TRBV5-1 and TRBJ1-1; the D gene is possibly TRBD1 (5 bases). CDR1 is SGHRS and CDR2 is YFSETQ in the germline V gene. Trimming pared 0 bases from V and 1 base from J, leaving 7 bases between. The CDR3 is 14 amino acids. In DNA, the CDR3 is TGCGCCAGCAGCTTGGACAGGCAGAACACTGAAGCTTTCTTT. This encodes CASSLDRQNTEAFF. Filled out from reference TRBV5-1 and TRBJ1-1, the complete variable domain reads KAGVTQTPRYLIKTRGQQVTLSCSPISGHRSVSWYQQTPGQGLQFLFEYFSETQRNKGNFPGRFSGRQFSNSRSEMNVSTLELGDSALYLCASSLDRQNTEAFFGQGTRLTVV.

In its sample, this clone was seen a few times. The chain joins TRBV20-1 to TRBJ2-1; D might be TRBD1 (5 bases). The CDR3 spans 11 residues. Germline-derived CDR1 and CDR2 are DFQATT and SNEGSKA (reference sequence). V was shortened by 1 base and J by 8 bases, with 6 bases between the two germline ends. In nucleotides, the CDR3 is TGCAGTGCTAGAGGACAGCATGAGCAGTTCTTC. The encoded protein is CSARGQHEQFF.

V is TRBV30 and J is TRBJ2-5, with 7 bases that match TRBD1. V shed 4 bases and J 5 bases; nucleotides not matched to a gene: 10. CDR1 is GTSNPN and CDR2 is SVGIG in the germline V gene (reference sequence). The CDR3 totals 14 residues. The CDR3 coding sequence is TGTGCCTGGACTATAGACAGGGCCTGGGAGACCCAGTACTTC. This sequence encodes CAWTIDRAWETQYF.

The rearrangement links TRBV5-6 to TRBJ2-5, with 8 bases matching TRBD2. V lost 2 bases, J lost 5 bases, and 2 bases stayed unmatched. Germline V gene data show CDR1 as SGHDT and CDR2 as YYEEEE. The CDR3 length is 13 residues. The CDR3 reads CASSLVAGETQYF. For the CDR3, the DNA is TGTGCCAGCAGCTTAGTAGCGGGGGAGACCCAGTACTTC.

In its sample, this clone was seen a few times. This chain connects TRBV29-1 to TRBJ2-2; TRBD2 matches at 8 bases. The CDR3 covers 14 residues. The V segment lost 6 bases and the J segment 2 bases; nucleotides outside the gene matches: 5. Looked up from germline, CDR1 is SQVTM and CDR2 is ANQGSEA. The CDR3 DNA follows: TGCAGCGTGCGCGGGGGGCCCAACACCGGGGAGCTGTTTTTT. Translated: CSVRGGPNTGELFF.

The V gene is TRBV5-1, the J gene TRBJ2-2, with D possibly matching TRBD1 (6 bases). V was trimmed by 0 bases and J by 1 base, leaving 10 bases between them. This CDR3 is built from 16 residues. Germline V CDR1 and CDR2: SGHRS, YFSETQ. CDR3 region: CASSLVGTMNTGELFF. The CDR3 nucleotides are TGCGCCAGCAGCTTGGTGGGGACAATGAACACCGGGGAGCTGTTTTTT.

This clone was found a few times. The rearrangement uses TRBV6-1 and TRBJ1-1; no clear D gene. This CDR3 spans 13 amino acids. Per the germline V gene, CDR1 is MNHNS and CDR2 is SASEGT. V was cut by 4 bases and J by 1 base, with 7 bases left in between. The CDR3 loop reads CASSAQSNTEAFF. For the CDR3, the DNA is TGTGCCAGCAGTGCCCAATCGAACACTGAAGCTTTCTTT.